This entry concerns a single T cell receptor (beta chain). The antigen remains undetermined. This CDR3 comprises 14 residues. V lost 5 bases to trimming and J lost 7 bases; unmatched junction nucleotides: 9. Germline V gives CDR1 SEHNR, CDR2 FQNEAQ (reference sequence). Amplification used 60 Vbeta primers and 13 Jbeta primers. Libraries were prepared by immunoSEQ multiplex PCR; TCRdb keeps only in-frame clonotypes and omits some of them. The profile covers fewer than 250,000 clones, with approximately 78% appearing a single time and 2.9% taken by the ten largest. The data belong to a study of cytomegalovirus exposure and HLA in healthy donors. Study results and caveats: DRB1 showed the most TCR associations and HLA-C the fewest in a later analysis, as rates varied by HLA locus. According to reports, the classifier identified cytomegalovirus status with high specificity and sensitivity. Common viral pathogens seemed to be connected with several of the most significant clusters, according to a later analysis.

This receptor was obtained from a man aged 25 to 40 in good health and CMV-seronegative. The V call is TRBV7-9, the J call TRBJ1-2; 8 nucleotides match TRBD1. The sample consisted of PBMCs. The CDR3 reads CASSLPDRGAGYTF. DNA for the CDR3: TGTGCCAGCAGCCTGCCTGACAGGGGTGCTGGCTACACCTTC.